The present T cell receptor beta chain was sequenced within a study of blood T cells in healthy people across ages (dated by TCRdb to between 2014 and 2017). A note on the overall study: Template switching captured roughly one uniquely barcoded TCR beta cDNA molecule per two T cells in model experiments. The study measured age-related changes in TCR beta repertoire diversity using deep sequencing normalized with unique cDNA molecular identifiers. Using the same blood draw, the study looked at two additional independent replicas of 1 million unique cDNA reads for two donors, one aged 18 to 30 and the other aged 80 or older. Donors of different ages were randomly distributed across sequencing lanes to avoid experimental bias. Donors were grouped into four age groups: young (average 16 years), middle-aged (39), aged (over 55) and long-lived (just over 80).

This clonotype was observed at least ten times. Its specific antigen is unknown. No clone much larger than this one lies a single base away; base qualities are absent. The roughly 37 donors, aged about 6 to 100 years, were systemically healthy Caucasian individuals from Russia. Each donor gave about 9.8 milliliters of peripheral blood, drawn into EDTA-treated Vacutainer tubes. Ficoll-Paque density-gradient centrifugation was used to isolate PBMCs, with at least 7 million obtained per sample. Total RNA was extracted from PBMCs with Trizol reagent, with at least 5.5 micrograms obtained per sample. The percentages of naive CD45RAhigh/CD27high T cells were determined by flow cytometry on a PBMC aliquot from every donor. Summary of the overall study and its limitations: Because donor CMV infection status was unknown, age-related changes in expanded clonotypes were potentially confounded. Observed TCR beta diversity per million T cells fell roughly linearly with age, and a significant reduction was already apparent by age about 38. Because profiling used bulk unsorted PBMCs, naive and antigen-experienced compartments could not be compared conclusively. A strong correlation was found between observed TCR beta diversity and the percentage of naive T cells measured by flow cytometry. Total diversity estimates from one million sequenced T cells were considered lower bounds and underestimates. The long-lived group showed more naive CD4+ T cells, fewer expanded clones and increased TCR diversity than the aged group, suggesting age selection.

Libraries were prepared through 5' RACE. The sequencer was an Illumina HiSeq 2500. The second PCR ran for about 7 to 11 cycles and used a J-beta primer mix along with a sample-barcoded 5' primer. Each TCR beta cDNA molecule received a unique molecular identifier from a template-switch 5' adaptor carrying 12 random nucleotides. Each sample yielded at least 2.5 million CDR3-containing paired-end reads. First-strand cDNA was synthesized from all RNA with the Mint cDNA synthesis kit, primed by a TRBC-specific oligonucleotide. All cDNA was treated with uracil-DNA glycosylase and then went through a first 18-cycle PCR with the universal primers M1SS and BC2_uni_R. The authors' analysis ran thus. For normalization, 1 million high-quality reads were randomly selected from each sample, with every read carrying a distinct molecular identifier. Instead of being binned into consensus sequences, reads with shared molecular identifiers were discarded. MiTCR, set to a Q25 quality threshold and the strictest error-elimination algorithm, was used for CDR3 identification, clonotype clustering and error correction. A nonparametric unseen species model with Euler transformation was used to estimate a lower bound on total TCR beta diversity. Using fastp trimming at Q25 and MiXCR clonotype assembly, TCRdb reanalyzed the public sequencing data and kept in-frame beta chains. Each entry merges the rows of one CDR3 protein and shows their most common DNA and genes. V and J calls and clone size were set by TCRdb, not the authors. Within this sample are hundreds of thousands of distinct CDR3 sequences, with 29% of them counted one time only. The ten top clones hold about 18% of the sample.

At the junction V is shortened by 0 bases and J by 0 bases, with 15 bases in between. The CDR3, from cysteine to phenylalanine, totals 18 residues. Kept here is only the CDR3 DNA, which spans 54 bases and is read in frame from base 1. In the germline V gene, CDR1 corresponds to SGHAT and CDR2 to FQNNGV. The source of this sequence is a woman older than 75 in good health. The sequence joins TRBV11-2 to TRBJ2-4; the D gene is unclear. Sample: blood. The encoded CDR3 is CASSLDSGSRIAKNIQYF. In nucleotide form, the sequence is TGTGCCAGCAGCTTAGATTCAGGTTCGAGGATAGCCAAAAACATTCAGTACTTC.